This note documents a single T cell receptor (beta chain) sequence. Its specific antigen is unknown. Base-call qualities are not available, and no considerably larger clone is one nucleotide away. The source of the sample is a study of blood T cell repertoires in COVID-19 (dated by TCRdb to 2020 to 2021). Looking at the study overall: The collaborator samples originated in the United States, Italy and Spain and spanned the acute and convalescent phases of COVID-19. The material from the prospective study consisted of cDNA or gDNA derived from T cells, B-cell-depleted T cells, or PBMCs. Deeply sampled blood TCRbeta repertoires from subjects exposed to, actively infected with, or recovered from COVID-19 were included in the dataset. The repertoires were released in a freely available public database intended as a resource for research on the immune response to SARS-CoV-2. The samples were drawn from the first 160 participants of the ongoing ImmuneRACE study and from some 1,300 subjects provided by 6 global collaborators. A de-identified subject ID, COVID-19 status, age in years and sex were almost always included in the sample metadata. Where available, HLA class I and class II types were obtained from metadata supplied by the sample provider rather than from assay-based typing.

Broader findings and caveats from the paper: Clinical and demographic metadata were provided uncurated, with the amount varying by source and participant.

Whole blood was collected in K2EDTA tubes by collaborating institutions according to the institutions' own protocols. For TCRbeta analysis, collaborator samples were shipped as frozen whole blood, as isolated PBMCs, or as DNA extracted from either sample type. The CDR3 contains 16 residues, cysteine and phenylalanine counted. CDR3 DNA is the only sequence kept; it has 48 bases, read in frame from the first base. V loses 4 bases, J loses 3 bases, and the germline ends lie 15 bases apart. From a lookup of the germline V gene, CDR1 and CDR2 are SGHTA and FQGTGA. TCRbeta CDR3 regions were amplified from genomic DNA using the immunoSEQ Assay, a bias-controlled multiplex PCR. Concerning the study's data processing: The number of nucleated cells in each sample was estimated by amplification of reference gene primers within the assay. Sequence reads were collapsed and filtered to measure the absolute abundance of every unique TCRbeta CDR3 rearrangement. For each sample, productive Simpson clonality was calculated as the square root of Simpson's diversity index across productive rearrangements. Imported from immuneACCESS, the table was reduced by TCRdb to in-frame sequences with V and J called. These copies leave out some clones; in studies compared against another copy, an unresolved V gene accounts for under half, and the cause of the remainder is not known. The V and J calls and clone size were taken over from that table, and D and trimming were inferred from the DNA. The sample records approximately 300,000 clones, about 89% of which are singletons. The top ten clonotypes cover about 4.6% of the sample.

The sequenced sample consisted of peripheral blood. The rearrangement joined TRBV7-3 to TRBJ2-2; the D gene is possibly TRBD1, with 6 bases matching. The clonotype was recovered from a man aged 35 to 55 with acute or convalescent COVID-19. In nucleotide form, the sequence is TGTGCCAGCAGCTCAGGCAGGGACACTCACACCGGGGAGCTGTTTTTT. It translates as CASSSGRDTHTGELFF.